Listed here are 9 T cell receptor beta chains from one sample, sequenced in a study of T cells after yellow fever vaccination. Each CDR3 protein is one row after TCRdb ran MiXCR on the 5' RACE reads. The table shows approximately 300,000 distinct CDR3 sequences, with 8.7% occurring only once. The sample was PBMCs, taken on the day of the first yellow fever vaccination. The source of these receptors is a man between 18 and 29 years old who received the YFV17D yellow fever vaccine.

In this sample, this clonotype turned up a few times. This chain connects TRBV4-3 to TRBJ2-3; a possible D gene is TRBD2 (6 bases). V dropped 0 bases and J dropped 2 bases, with 12 bases sitting between them. The CDR3 is 16 residues long. The germline V gene has CDR1 LGHNA and CDR2 YSLEER. CDR3 sequence (DNA): TGCGCCAGCAGCCAAGACGGGGGATACTACACAGATACGCAGTATTTT. This codes for CASSQDGGYYTDTQYF.

This chain links TRBV6-1 with TRBJ1-3, with 7 bases that match TRBD1. Trimming cost V 8 bases and J 3 bases; bases outside gene matches: 10. CDR1 MNHNS and CDR2 SASEGT come from the germline V gene. CDR3 length: 15 amino acids. The CDR3 loop reads CASREQGLVGNTIYF. CDR3 bases: TGTGCCAGCCGAGAACAGGGGCTCGTTGGAAACACCATATATTTT.

This clonotype appeared many times. A junction end diverges from the germline sequence, so it may reflect a read error. The chain employs TRBV2 and TRBJ2-4; D is possibly TRBD2 (5 bases). Germline V gives CDR1 SNHLY, CDR2 FYNNEI. The CDR3 contains 11 residues. DNA for the CDR3: TGTGCCAACCTAGAAGGATGGGTGGAGGACTTC. This translates into CANLEGWVEDF.

This clonotype was detected ten times or more. The chain uses TRBV7-6 and TRBJ1-1, with D unresolved. The CDR3 has 16 residues. Trimming stripped 1 base from V and 7 bases from J, with 19 bases between. In germline, CDR1 is SGHVS, CDR2 FNYEAQ. CDR3 DNA sequence: TGTGCCAGCAGCTTAGGGTTGAGGGCAGGACTACATGAAGCTTTCTTT. This translates into CASSLGLRAGLHEAFF. Drawing the rest from reference TRBV7-6 and TRBJ1-1, the complete variable domain is GAGVSQSPRYKVTKRGQDVALRCDPISGHVSLYWYRQALGQGPEFLTYFNYEAQQDKSGLPNDRFSAERPEGSISTLTIQRTEQRDSAMYRCASSLGLRAGLHEAFFGQGTRLTVV.

In regard to this clonotype: One end of the junction does not line up with germline, which may come from a read error. The V call is TRBV28, the J call TRBJ1-4, with D perhaps matching TRBD1 (5 bases). The V gene's germline CDR1 is MDHEN and CDR2 SYDVKM. CDR3 length: 12 residues. Here the CDR3 reads CASSAQVKKLFF. As DNA, the CDR3 is TGTGCCAGCAGTGCACAGGTTAAAAAGCTGTTTTTT.

This clonotype was counted ten times or more. The chain is built from TRBV5-1 and TRBJ2-5; D is uncertain. CDR1 and CDR2 (germline): SGHRS, YFSETQ. V lost 4 bases and J lost 1, with 11 bases in between. The CDR3 has 14 residues. CDR3 in amino acids: CASSRIGVQETQYF. The CDR3 DNA sequence: TGCGCCAGCAGCCGGATAGGTGTCCAAGAGACCCAGTACTTC.

This clonotype was detected ten times or more. The chain couples TRBV5-5 to TRBJ1-5; D gene unclear. Germline V CDR1 and CDR2: SGHKS, YYEKEE (reference sequence). Trimming left V 1 base short and J 1 base short, with 15 bases between. The CDR3 is 17 amino acids. The CDR3 spells CASSLNGIGWSNQPQHF. As DNA, the CDR3 is TGTGCCAGCAGCTTGAATGGGATAGGTTGGAGCAATCAGCCCCAGCATTTT.

The chain links TRBV18 to TRBJ2-7, with 9 bases identical to TRBD1. Germline V lookup: CDR1 KGHSH, CDR2 LQKENI. This CDR3 is 13 amino acids long. The ends lost 7 bases at V and 6 bases at J; junction bases unmatched: 7. CDR3 nucleotides: TGTGCCAGCTTAGGGACAGGGAGTGGCGAGCAGTACTTC. It yields the protein CASLGTGSGEQYF. Variable domain in full (rest from reference TRBV18 and TRBJ2-7): NAGVMQNPRHLVRRRGQEARLRCSPMKGHSHVYWYRQLPEEGLKFMVYLQKENIIDESGMPKERFSAEFPKEGPSILRIQQVVRGDSAAYFCASLGTGSGEQYFGPGTRLTVT.

This clonotype turned up a few times. The chain has TRBV30 and TRBJ1-2; D gene unclear. The CDR3 runs to 12 residues. The ends were cut back, 0 bases at V and 7 bases at J, with 9 bases in the middle. The V gene's germline CDR1 is GTSNPN and CDR2 SVGIG (reference sequence). The CDR3 region is CAWSVPDFGYTF. CDR3 bases: TGTGCCTGGAGTGTACCGGATTTTGGCTACACCTTC.